This is a list of T cell receptor beta chains from one sample in a study of cytomegalovirus exposure and HLA in healthy donors. The data were produced by immunoSEQ multiplex PCR, yet TCRdb's version contains in-frame clones alone and is incomplete. Of roughly 240,000 clones listed, more than 75% are singletons. The specimen sequenced was PBMCs. The receptor source for this set is a woman in her 40s in good health and CMV-seropositive. Each CDR3 is given with its conserved first and last residue. Each record gives: J gene, D gene, V gene, clone size, CDR3 DNA, CDR3 protein. A D gene is named only where the DNA matches it firmly. Size values are once, few and many counts, or a class for expanded clones, and some rows have none.

j_gene: TRBJ2-7; d_gene: TRBD2; v_gene: TRBV11-2; abundance: NA; CDR3nt: TGTGCCAGTTTTCTAGCGGGCACCTACGAGCAGTACTTC; CDR3aa: CASFLAGTYEQYF
j_gene: TRBJ1-1; d_gene: NA; v_gene: TRBV9; abundance: once; CDR3nt: TGTGCCAGCAGCGTAGAGGGAGCGAACACTGAAGCTTTCTTT; CDR3aa: CASSVEGANTEAFF
j_gene: TRBJ1-1; d_gene: NA; v_gene: TRBV19; abundance: NA; CDR3nt: TGTGCCAGTAGTATAGAGGGGGGCACTGAAGCTTTCTTT; CDR3aa: CASSIEGGTEAFF
j_gene: TRBJ2-7; d_gene: NA; v_gene: TRBV27; abundance: NA; CDR3nt: TGTGCCAGCAGTTTCCTAGCGCAGGGCGAGCAGTACTTC; CDR3aa: CASSFLAQGEQYF
j_gene: TRBJ1-5; d_gene: NA; v_gene: TRBV19; abundance: NA; CDR3nt: TGTGCCAGTAGTATAGGGCAGAATAGCAATCAGCCCCAGCATTTT; CDR3aa: CASSIGQNSNQPQHF
j_gene: TRBJ2-2; d_gene: TRBD1; v_gene: TRBV7-9; abundance: NA; CDR3nt: TGTGCCAGCAGCGACCAGGGGGCCGGGGAGCTGTTTTTT; CDR3aa: CASSDQGAGELFF
j_gene: TRBJ1-4; d_gene: TRBD1; v_gene: TRBV5-1; abundance: few; CDR3nt: TGCGCCAGCAGCTCGGGACAGGGGTACGAAAAACTGTTTTTT; CDR3aa: CASSSGQGYEKLFF
j_gene: TRBJ1-1; d_gene: TRBD1; v_gene: TRBV4-1; abundance: NA; CDR3nt: TGCGCCAGCAGCCGATGGACAGGGAACACTGAAGCTTTCTTT; CDR3aa: CASSRWTGNTEAFF
j_gene: TRBJ1-1; d_gene: NA; v_gene: TRBV29-1; abundance: NA; CDR3nt: TGCAGCGTTTACCAGGGAATAGGGACTGAAGCTTTCTTT; CDR3aa: CSVYQGIGTEAFF
j_gene: TRBJ2-1; d_gene: TRBD1; v_gene: TRBV6-5; abundance: NA; CDR3nt: TGTGCCAGCAGTTTAGACAGGGCTTACAATGAGCAGTTCTTC; CDR3aa: CASSLDRAYNEQFF
j_gene: TRBJ1-2; d_gene: TRBD1; v_gene: TRBV4-3; abundance: few; CDR3nt: TGCGCCAGCAGCCAGTTCGGGACAGGGGACGGCTACACCTTC; CDR3aa: CASSQFGTGDGYTF
j_gene: TRBJ1-3; d_gene: NA; v_gene: TRBV6-5; abundance: once; CDR3nt: TGTGCCAGCAGAGTCGGGGGGCCTGGAAACACCATATATTTT; CDR3aa: CASRVGGPGNTIYF
j_gene: TRBJ2-1; d_gene: TRBD1; v_gene: TRBV10-3; abundance: NA; CDR3nt: TGTGCCACTATCGGGACAGGGGACAATGAGCAGTTCTTC; CDR3aa: CATIGTGDNEQFF
j_gene: TRBJ1-2; d_gene: TRBD1; v_gene: TRBV6-5; abundance: NA; CDR3nt: TGTGCCAGCAGTTACGCGGACAGGGGGCTGTTTGGCTACACCTTC; CDR3aa: CASSYADRGLFGYTF
j_gene: TRBJ1-2; d_gene: NA; v_gene: TRBV4-3; abundance: NA; CDR3nt: TGCGCCAGCAGCCAAGATACCCGCCAGGGCTACACCTTC; CDR3aa: CASSQDTRQGYTF
j_gene: TRBJ1-1; d_gene: NA; v_gene: TRBV18; abundance: NA; CDR3nt: TGTGCCAGCTCACCCCAGAACACTGAAGCTTTCTTT; CDR3aa: CASSPQNTEAFF
j_gene: TRBJ1-3; d_gene: NA; v_gene: TRBV27; abundance: NA; CDR3nt: TGTGCCAGCAGTTTTAGCTCTGGAAACACCATATATTTT; CDR3aa: CASSFSSGNTIYF
j_gene: TRBJ2-2; d_gene: NA; v_gene: TRBV6-6; abundance: NA; CDR3nt: TGTGCCAGCAGTTCCCCCCAGGGGAACACCGGGGAGCTGTTTTTT; CDR3aa: CASSSPQGNTGELFF
j_gene: TRBJ2-3; d_gene: NA; v_gene: TRBV21-1; abundance: NA; CDR3nt: TGTGCCAGCAGCAAAGTGGGACTAGCGGCAGCACCGGGCACAGATACGCAGTATTTT; CDR3aa: CASSKVGLAAAPGTDTQYF
j_gene: TRBJ1-1; d_gene: NA; v_gene: TRBV14; abundance: few; CDR3nt: TGTGCCAGCAGCCTCCAACCGCGGGGGGGGACTGAAGCTTTCTTT; CDR3aa: CASSLQPRGGTEAFF
j_gene: TRBJ2-3; d_gene: TRBD2; v_gene: TRBV7-2; abundance: NA; CDR3nt: TGTGCCAGCAGCTTATTTGGACTAGGCGTTGGAGATACGCAGTATTTT; CDR3aa: CASSLFGLGVGDTQYF
j_gene: TRBJ2-3; d_gene: TRBD1; v_gene: TRBV7-2; abundance: few; CDR3nt: TGTGCCAGCAGCCTACCGGGACAGAACACAGATACGCAGTATTTT; CDR3aa: CASSLPGQNTDTQYF
j_gene: TRBJ2-7; d_gene: NA; v_gene: TRBV20-1; abundance: few; CDR3nt: TGCAGTGCCCTTCGGAGGGAGCAGTACTTC; CDR3aa: CSALRREQYF
j_gene: TRBJ2-1; d_gene: TRBD2; v_gene: TRBV30; abundance: NA; CDR3nt: TGTGCCTGGAGTGTATCAAGCGGGAGCTATGAGCAGTTCTTC; CDR3aa: CAWSVSSGSYEQFF
j_gene: TRBJ1-2; d_gene: NA; v_gene: TRBV19; abundance: NA; CDR3nt: TGTGCCGGTAGTCAACTCCAGGGAAGCTATGGCTACACCTTC; CDR3aa: CAGSQLQGSYGYTF
j_gene: TRBJ2-5; d_gene: TRBD2; v_gene: TRBV11-2; abundance: NA; CDR3nt: TGTGCCAGCAGCCTGAGGACTAGCGGACAAGAGACCCAGTACTTC; CDR3aa: CASSLRTSGQETQYF
j_gene: TRBJ2-1; d_gene: NA; v_gene: TRBV7-2; abundance: few; CDR3nt: TGTGCCAGCAGCACCCTATGGACTGCCTCCTACAATGAGCAGTTCTTC; CDR3aa: CASSTLWTASYNEQFF
j_gene: TRBJ2-7; d_gene: NA; v_gene: TRBV6-6; abundance: NA; CDR3nt: TGTGCCAGCAGTTACAGCAGGGTAGGGGAAAACGAGCAGTACTTC; CDR3aa: CASSYSRVGENEQYF
j_gene: TRBJ1-1; d_gene: NA; v_gene: TRBV27; abundance: NA; CDR3nt: TGTGCCAGCAGTTACAGTCCGAACACTGAAGCTTTCTTT; CDR3aa: CASSYSPNTEAFF
j_gene: TRBJ2-3; d_gene: NA; v_gene: TRBV27; abundance: NA; CDR3nt: TGTGCCAGCAGTTTAAGGGGAGATACGCAGTATTTT; CDR3aa: CASSLRGDTQYF
j_gene: TRBJ2-1; d_gene: NA; v_gene: TRBV5-4; abundance: NA; CDR3nt: TGTGCCAGCAGCTCATTGGACAGTCCCAGGGGCAATGAGCAGTTCTTC; CDR3aa: CASSSLDSPRGNEQFF
j_gene: TRBJ2-1; d_gene: TRBD1; v_gene: TRBV7-7; abundance: NA; CDR3nt: TGTGCCAGCAGCTTGGGACAGGGGGCTCGCAATGAGCAGTTCTTC; CDR3aa: CASSLGQGARNEQFF
j_gene: TRBJ1-2; d_gene: NA; v_gene: TRBV6-5; abundance: NA; CDR3nt: TGTGCCATTAGGGACACCACTAACTATGGCTACACCTTC; CDR3aa: CAIRDTTNYGYTF
j_gene: TRBJ1-1; d_gene: NA; v_gene: TRBV11-2; abundance: NA; CDR3nt: TGTGCCAGCAGCCCAGGGGCCTTGAACACTGAAGCTTTCTTT; CDR3aa: CASSPGALNTEAFF
j_gene: TRBJ1-1; d_gene: NA; v_gene: TRBV10-3; abundance: few; CDR3nt: TGTGCCATCAGTGCAGGGACTGAAGCTTTCTTT; CDR3aa: CAISAGTEAFF
j_gene: TRBJ1-1; d_gene: NA; v_gene: TRBV5-8; abundance: NA; CDR3nt: TGTGCCAGCAGCTTGGGGGCATCCACTGAAGCTTTCTTT; CDR3aa: CASSLGASTEAFF
j_gene: TRBJ2-1; d_gene: TRBD1; v_gene: TRBV5-1; abundance: few; CDR3nt: TGCGCCAGCAGCAGGGACAGTGGCAACAATGAGCAGTTCTTC; CDR3aa: CASSRDSGNNEQFF
j_gene: TRBJ1-2; d_gene: NA; v_gene: TRBV19; abundance: NA; CDR3nt: TGTGCCACAGGGGTGGAGTACGACTATGGCTACACCTTC; CDR3aa: CATGVEYDYGYTF
j_gene: TRBJ2-7; d_gene: NA; v_gene: TRBV6-5; abundance: once; CDR3nt: TGTGCCAGCACTTCCGCGACTGGCTACGAGCAGTACTTC; CDR3aa: CASTSATGYEQYF
j_gene: TRBJ2-7; d_gene: TRBD1; v_gene: TRBV4-3; abundance: NA; CDR3nt: TGCGCCAGCAGCCAAGGGGGAGTTGGGACAGGGTCACCCTACGAGCAGTACTTC; CDR3aa: CASSQGGVGTGSPYEQYF
j_gene: TRBJ2-5; d_gene: TRBD2; v_gene: TRBV5-4; abundance: few; CDR3nt: TGTGCCAGCAGCCACCTTAGCGGGAGGGGGCAAGAGACCCAGTACTTC; CDR3aa: CASSHLSGRGQETQYF
j_gene: TRBJ2-1; d_gene: TRBD1; v_gene: TRBV7-3; abundance: NA; CDR3nt: TGTGCCAGCAGCCCCGGGACAGGGGATGAGCAGTTCTTC; CDR3aa: CASSPGTGDEQFF
j_gene: TRBJ2-3; d_gene: NA; v_gene: TRBV29-1; abundance: NA; CDR3nt: TGCAGCGTTCAAGGTGCGTCAGATACGCAGTATTTT; CDR3aa: CSVQGASDTQYF
j_gene: TRBJ2-7; d_gene: NA; v_gene: TRBV18; abundance: NA; CDR3nt: TGTGCCAGCTCACCAAGGACAGACTCCTACGAGCAGTACTTC; CDR3aa: CASSPRTDSYEQYF
j_gene: TRBJ1-5; d_gene: TRBD1; v_gene: TRBV6-1; abundance: NA; CDR3nt: TGTGCCACGGGACAGGTCCTCAATCAGCCCCAGCATTTT; CDR3aa: CATGQVLNQPQHF
j_gene: TRBJ2-2; d_gene: TRBD2; v_gene: TRBV2; abundance: NA; CDR3nt: TGTGCCAGCAGTCCAAGCGGGGGGGCCGGCACCGGGGAGCTGTTTTTT; CDR3aa: CASSPSGGAGTGELFF
j_gene: TRBJ2-5; d_gene: TRBD2; v_gene: TRBV6-1; abundance: NA; CDR3nt: TGTGCCAGCAGTGACATAGCGGGGGCCGGGGAGACCCAGTACTTC; CDR3aa: CASSDIAGAGETQYF
j_gene: TRBJ2-5; d_gene: NA; v_gene: TRBV6-6; abundance: once; CDR3nt: TGTGCCAGCAGATCCCAGGGCAGGGGCCTAGAGACCCAGTACTTC; CDR3aa: CASRSQGRGLETQYF
j_gene: TRBJ1-2; d_gene: NA; v_gene: TRBV6-5; abundance: NA; CDR3nt: TGTGCCAGCAGTAACCCGACCGGCGGGGGCTACACCTTC; CDR3aa: CASSNPTGGGYTF
j_gene: TRBJ1-1; d_gene: NA; v_gene: TRBV6-1; abundance: NA; CDR3nt: TGTGCCAGCAGACTAAGGCAGGGGAACACTGAAGCTTTCTTT; CDR3aa: CASRLRQGNTEAFF
j_gene: TRBJ1-3; d_gene: NA; v_gene: TRBV5-6; abundance: NA; CDR3nt: TGTGCCAGCAACCGTGGACACAACTCTGGAAACACCATATATTTT; CDR3aa: CASNRGHNSGNTIYF
j_gene: TRBJ2-7; d_gene: NA; v_gene: TRBV29-1; abundance: NA; CDR3nt: TGCAGCGTCCTTACCCTAGAGGAAGCCTCTACCTACGAGCAGTACTTC; CDR3aa: CSVLTLEEASTYEQYF
j_gene: TRBJ1-2; d_gene: TRBD1; v_gene: TRBV18; abundance: NA; CDR3nt: TGTGCCAGCTCGGAGACAGGGACTAGGGGCTACACCTTC; CDR3aa: CASSETGTRGYTF
j_gene: TRBJ1-5; d_gene: NA; v_gene: TRBV4-3; abundance: NA; CDR3nt: TGCGCCAGCAGCCAAGGGCTCAATCAGCCCCAGCATTTT; CDR3aa: CASSQGLNQPQHF
j_gene: TRBJ1-5; d_gene: TRBD1; v_gene: TRBV6-1; abundance: few; CDR3nt: TGTGCCAGCAGCCCGACAGGGGCCGATCAGCCCCAGCATTTT; CDR3aa: CASSPTGADQPQHF